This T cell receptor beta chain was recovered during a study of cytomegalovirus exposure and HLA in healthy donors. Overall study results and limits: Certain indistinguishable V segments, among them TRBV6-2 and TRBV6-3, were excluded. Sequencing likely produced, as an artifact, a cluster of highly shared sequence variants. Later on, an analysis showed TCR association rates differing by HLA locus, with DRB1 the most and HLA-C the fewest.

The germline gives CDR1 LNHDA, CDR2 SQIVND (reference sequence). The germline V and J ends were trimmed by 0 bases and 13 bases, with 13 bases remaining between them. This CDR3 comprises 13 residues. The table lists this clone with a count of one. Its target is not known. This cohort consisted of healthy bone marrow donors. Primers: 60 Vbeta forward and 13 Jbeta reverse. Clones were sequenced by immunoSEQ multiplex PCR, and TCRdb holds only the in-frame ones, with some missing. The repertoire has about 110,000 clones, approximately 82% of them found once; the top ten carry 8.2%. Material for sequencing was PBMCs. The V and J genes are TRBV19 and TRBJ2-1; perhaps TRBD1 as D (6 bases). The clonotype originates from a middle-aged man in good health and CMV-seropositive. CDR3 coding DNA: TGTGCCAGTAGTATAGATGGTCAGGGGCGTCAGTTCTTC. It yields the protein CASSIDGQGRQFF.